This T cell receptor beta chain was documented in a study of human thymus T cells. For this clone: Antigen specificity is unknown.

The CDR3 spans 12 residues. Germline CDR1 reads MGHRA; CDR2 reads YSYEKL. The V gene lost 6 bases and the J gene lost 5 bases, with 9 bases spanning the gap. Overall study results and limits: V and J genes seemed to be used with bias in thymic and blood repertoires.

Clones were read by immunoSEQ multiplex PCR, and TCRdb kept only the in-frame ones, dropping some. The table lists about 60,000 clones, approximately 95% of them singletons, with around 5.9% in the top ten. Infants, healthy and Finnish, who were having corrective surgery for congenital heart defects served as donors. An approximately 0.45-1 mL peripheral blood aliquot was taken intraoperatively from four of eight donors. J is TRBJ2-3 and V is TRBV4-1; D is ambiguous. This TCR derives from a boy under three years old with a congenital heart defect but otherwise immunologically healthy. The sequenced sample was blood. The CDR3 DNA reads TGCGCCAGCAGTCCTCCTTTAGATACGCAGTATTTT. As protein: CASSPPLDTQYF.